The entry that follows covers one T cell receptor beta chain sequence. The time point here: baseline, week 1 (first vaccination visit). Noted treatment: pre-vaccination baseline after standard-of-care therapy. Each of the donors came in with new WHO grade 3 or 4 astrocytomas that were IDH1-mutant and ATRX-lost. This record belongs to a study of a mutant IDH1 vaccine in newly diagnosed glioma. Study-wide background: Earlier care involved radiotherapy, temozolomide, or both, and the majority received both.

Measured with immunoSEQ multiplex PCR; TCRdb has only the in-frame clones, and not every one. The sample yields under 80,000 clones, approximately 86% seen once. After removal of 5 bases from V and 6 bases from J, the junction contained 13 bases not matched to a gene. Germline loops: CDR1 MNHEY, CDR2 SVGAGI. This CDR3 is built from 15 residues. This specimen was PBMCs, taken from a glioma patient treated with radiotherapy, temozolomide or both. This clonotype originated in a man younger than 45 with glioma. The chain combines TRBV6-5 with TRBJ2-7, with TRBD1 identical over 7 bases. In DNA, the CDR3 is TGTGCCAGCAGTCTCCGGCGACAGGGTCATAGCGAGCAGTACTTC. Protein sequence: CASSLRRQGHSEQYF.